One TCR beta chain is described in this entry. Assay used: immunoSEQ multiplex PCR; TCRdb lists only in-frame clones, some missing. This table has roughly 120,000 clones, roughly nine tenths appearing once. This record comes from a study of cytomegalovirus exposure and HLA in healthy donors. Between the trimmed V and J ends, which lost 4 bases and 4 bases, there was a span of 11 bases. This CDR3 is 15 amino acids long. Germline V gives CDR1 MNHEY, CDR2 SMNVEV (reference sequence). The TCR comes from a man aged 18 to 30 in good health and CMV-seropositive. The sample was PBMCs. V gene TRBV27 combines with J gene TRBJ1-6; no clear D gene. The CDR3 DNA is TGTGCCAGCAGTTCCCCGGGGAGATATAATTCACCCCTCCACTTT. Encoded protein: CASSSPGRYNSPLHF.